This entry lists 5 T cell receptor beta chains sequenced from one sample in a study of blood T cell repertoires in COVID-19. Generated by immunoSEQ multiplex PCR, the TCRdb table keeps only in-frame clones and is missing some. Of about 48,000 clones in the sample, 65% to 85% were seen once. Sequences were obtained from peripheral blood. The receptor set was obtained from a man in his 70s with acute or convalescent COVID-19.

The chain joins TRBV27 to TRBJ1-6; a weak D match, TRBD1 (6 bases). Germline assignment: CDR1 MNHEY and CDR2 SMNVEV (reference sequence). Deletions cut 3 bases from V and 14 bases from J, with 14 bases between. The CDR3 totals 13 residues. The CDR3 protein is CASSLRRGSSLHF. CDR3 coding DNA: TGTGCCAGCAGTTTGAGAAGGGGGAGCTCCCTCCACTTT.

The chain couples TRBV30 to TRBJ2-2; 8 nucleotides align to TRBD2. The germline gives CDR1 GTSNPN, CDR2 SVGIG (reference sequence). The CDR3 totals 13 residues. V shed 6 bases and J 5 bases; nucleotides not matched to a gene: 5. The DNA of the CDR3 is TGTGCCTGCTATAGCGGGGAGACCGGGGAGCTGTTTTTT. Residues: CACYSGETGELFF.

This clone was counted a few times. V is TRBV2 and J is TRBJ2-1; D unclear. Looked up from germline, CDR1 is SNHLY and CDR2 is FYNNEI. The CDR3 consists of 15 residues. Deletions cut 5 bases from V and 12 bases from J, with 23 bases between. CDR3 protein: CASSPQRVTPPRQFF. CDR3 DNA: TGTGCCAGCAGTCCCCAGCGCGTTACTCCTCCGAGGCAGTTCTTC.

The rearrangement links TRBV7-9 to TRBJ2-1; 9 positions agree with TRBD2. V shed 1 base and J 8 bases; nucleotides not matched to a gene: 3. The CDR3 has 14 residues. Germline assignment: CDR1 SEHNR and CDR2 FQNEAQ (reference sequence). CDR3 protein: CASSLEGGRDEQFF. DNA for the CDR3: TGTGCCAGCAGCTTAGAAGGCGGGAGGGATGAGCAGTTCTTC.

Only a few counts were recorded for this clone. The CDR3 coding sequence is TGTGCCAGCGGTAGGGGGTCCACTAATGAAAAACTGTTTTTT. This codes for CASGRGSTNEKLFF. This sequence joins TRBV28 and TRBJ1-4, with D possibly being TRBD1 (6 bases). Trimming stripped 8 bases from V and 2 bases from J, with 12 bases between. The V gene's germline CDR1 is MDHEN and CDR2 SYDVKM. The CDR3 length is 14 residues.